The 24 T cell receptor beta chains below all came from one sample that was sequenced in a study of metastatic and nonmetastatic thyroid tumors. Thyroid surgery was performed in patients who had received no treatment beforehand. TCRdb re-analyzed the PCR reads using MiXCR. The sample shows about 92,000 clones, more than 12% of them seen only once. The material sequenced was blood. The receptors stem from a female donor with papillary thyroid cancer or a benign thyroid nodule (not recorded which). Some clones in this sample may be carry-over from other donors' samples.

This clone is medium-sized. Here the CDR3 DNA reads TGTGCCAGTAGTAAGGGGGGACAACGCTACGAGCAGTACTTC. It yields the protein CASSKGGQRYEQYF. The chain is built from TRBV19 and TRBJ2-7; D may match TRBD1 or TRBD2 (6 bases each). The CDR3 consists of 14 residues. V lost 4 bases and J lost 3, with 13 bases in between. Germline values: CDR1 LNHDA, CDR2 SQIVND (reference sequence).

In its sample, this clone was seen once. The chain is built from TRBV9 and TRBJ1-2, with 8 bases lining up with TRBD1. The J segment lost 6 bases and the V segment lost 5 bases, leaving 6 bases of the junction unmatched. The CDR3 runs 13 residues. The germline V gene encodes CDR1 SGDLS and CDR2 YYNGEE. The CDR3 nucleotides are TGTGCCAGCAGTAGACAGGGGTTGGATGGCTACACCTTC. As protein: CASSRQGLDGYTF.

In this sample, this clone turned up many times. This chain links TRBV6-5 with TRBJ1-1; D not certain. This CDR3 has 14 amino acids. Trimming left V 4 bases short and J 0 bases short, with 9 bases between. Germline lookup yields CDR1 MNHEY and CDR2 SVGAGI. In DNA, the CDR3 is TGTGCCAGCAGTTCCTTCTTAATGAACACTGAAGCTTTCTTT. This translates into CASSSFLMNTEAFF.

Notes on this clone: At one end, the junction sequence differs from germline, possibly due to a read error. This CDR3 reads CSSSQDGQGGNQPQHF. The CDR3, as DNA: TGCTCCAGCAGCCAGGATGGACAGGGCGGCAATCAGCCCCAGCATTTT. The genes are TRBV4-1 and TRBJ1-5, with 8 bases that match TRBD1. There are 16 residues in the CDR3. Germline CDR1 MGHRA, CDR2 YSYEKL.

This clone has a count of ten or more. This rearrangement joins TRBV2 to TRBJ2-3; TRBD2 is a possible D gene (5 bases). Germline CDR1 SNHLY, CDR2 FYNNEI. This CDR3 spans 18 amino acids. The ends were cut back, 0 bases at V and 1 base at J, with 17 bases in the middle. This CDR3 is CASSEAPEVNGGTDTQYF. In DNA form, the CDR3 reads TGTGCCAGCAGTGAAGCACCCGAGGTAAACGGGGGCACAGATACGCAGTATTTT.

The sample holds many counts of this clone. Other nucleotide sequences from this sample produce the same CDR3. CDR3: CATSDTGTGGRTGELFF. In nucleotides, the CDR3 is TGTGCCACCAGTGACACCGGGACAGGGGGCAGGACCGGGGAGCTGTTTTTT. This chain joins TRBV24-1 and TRBJ2-2; 12 bases are a match to TRBD1. J was trimmed by 5 bases and V by 4 bases; bases with no gene match: 7. The germline V gene has CDR1 KGHDR and CDR2 SFDVKD. The CDR3 spans 17 residues.

This clone has a count of ten or more. The chain has TRBV12-3 or TRBV12-4 and TRBJ1-3, with D perhaps TRBD1 (6 bases). Trimming took 5 bases from V and 0 from J, leaving 17 bases between them. CDR3 length: 17 residues. In nucleotides, the CDR3 is TGTGCCAGCAGTGCATATAGACAGGCGAGCTCTGGAAACACCATATATTTT. It specifies CASSAYRQASSGNTIYF.

This clone was observed a handful of times. The genes are TRBV5-6 and TRBJ1-1; D is uncertain. Looked up from germline, CDR1 is SGHDT and CDR2 is YYEEEE. V was cut by 4 bases and J by 1 base, with 8 bases left in between. The length of the CDR3 is 13 residues. This chain's CDR3 is CASSGSPNTEAFF. The CDR3 DNA reads as TGTGCCAGCAGCGGCAGCCCGAACACTGAAGCTTTCTTT. Full variable domain (missing parts from reference TRBV5-6 and TRBJ1-1): DAGVTQSPTHLIKTRGQQVTLRCSPKSGHDTVSWYQQALGQGPQFIFQYYEEEERQRGNFPDRFSGHQFPNYSSELNVNALLLGDSALYLCASSGSPNTEAFFGQGTRLTVV.

Points on this clone: One end of the junction does not line up with germline, which may come from a read error. This chain joins TRBV7-8 and TRBJ2-2, with D perhaps TRBD1 (6 bases). Germline values: CDR1 SGHVS, CDR2 FQNEAQ. This CDR3 is 17 amino acids long. The CDR3 sequence is CASSLRQALRNTVELFF. The CDR3 DNA sequence: TGTGCCAGCAGCCTAAGACAGGCCCTTAGGAACACCGTGGAGCTGTTTTTT.

This clone showed up many times. The rearrangement uses TRBV11-3 and TRBJ2-2; D unresolved. CDR1 is SGHNT, CDR2 YENEEA, per germline. The CDR3 contains 14 residues. The ends were cut back, 2 bases at V and 7 bases at J, with 11 bases in the middle. This CDR3 reads CASSLTGTGGELFF. CDR3 nucleotides: TGTGCCAGCAGCTTAACTGGAACGGGCGGGGAGCTGTTTTTT. Combining the CDR3 with reference TRBV11-3 and TRBJ2-2 gives the whole variable domain EAGVVQSPRYKIIEKKQPVAFWCNPISGHNTLYWYLQNLGQGPELLIRYENEEAVDDSQLPKDRFSAERLKGVDSTLKIQPAELGDSAVYLCASSLTGTGGELFFGEGSRLTVL.

With regard to this clone: A much bigger clone sits one base away, suggesting this may be a read error. Other DNA sequences of this sample code for an identical CDR3. The gene calls are TRBV20-1 and TRBJ2-7; 12 positions agree with TRBD2. This CDR3 is 15 amino acids long. V lost 1 base and J lost 4; bases outside the gene matches: 5. Germline V CDR1 and CDR2: DFQATT, SNEGSKA (reference sequence). CDR3 loop: CSARGTSGDLYEQYF. CDR3 coding DNA: TGCAGTGCTAGAGGGACTAGCGGGGACCTTTACGAGCAGTACTTC.

As concerns this clone: The same CDR3 can be traced to other DNA sequences in this sample. The chain combines TRBV11-2 with TRBJ2-2; D is unresolved. Germline CDR1 reads SGHAT; CDR2 reads FQNNGV. Deletions cut 5 bases from V and 1 base from J, with 14 bases between. The CDR3 is 16 amino acids. CDR3 sequence: CASSPQGGRNTGELFF. In nucleotides, the CDR3 is TGTGCCAGCAGCCCACAAGGCGGTCGGAACACCGGGGAGCTGTTTTTT.

This clone was observed many times. This chain links TRBV30 with TRBJ2-7; 7 nucleotides match TRBD1. CDR1 and CDR2 from the germline V gene are GTSNPN and SVGIG (reference sequence). The CDR3 is made up of 12 amino acids. V was clipped by 1 base and J by 11 bases; unmatched bases: 8. The CDR3 DNA is TGTGCCTGGAGTGCCGCCGGGACAGATGAGTACTTC. Amino acids: CAWSAAGTDEYF.

In this sample, this clone turned up many times. The V call is TRBV11-2, the J call TRBJ2-1; D perhaps matches TRBD1 (5 bases). The V and J ends lost 2 bases and 9 bases respectively, with 20 bases between them. Germline values: CDR1 SGHAT, CDR2 FQNNGV. This CDR3 comprises 16 residues. The CDR3 nucleotides read TGTGCCAGCAGCTTATATGGGGCCCCTCGAGCGAGTGAGCAGTTCTTC. It encodes CASSLYGAPRASEQFF.

The sample holds a few counts of this clone. At one end the junction does not follow the germline gene, possibly because of a read error. The gene calls are TRBV28 and TRBJ2-1; D tentatively fits TRBD1 or TRBD2 (5 bases each). Germline CDR1 reads MDHEN; CDR2 reads SYDVKM. The CDR3 is 16 residues long. The CDR3 DNA is TGTGCCAGCAGGCCTAGACAGAGGGATTATGACAATGAGCAGCTCTTC. Encoded protein: CASRPRQRDYDNEQLF.

This clone was found a few times. V and J are TRBV27 and TRBJ1-2; D call uncertain. Deletions cut 6 bases from V and 5 bases from J, with 13 bases between. The CDR3 contains 13 residues. Germline-derived CDR1 and CDR2 are MNHEY and SMNVEV (reference sequence). CDR3 in amino acids: CASSYSVGYGYTF. The CDR3 DNA reads as TGTGCCAGCAGCTACAGTGTTGGGTATGGCTACACCTTC.

At least ten counts were recorded for this clone. The chain has TRBV7-4 and TRBJ1-5, with 9 nucleotides matching TRBD1. This CDR3 has 17 amino acids. Germline lookup yields CDR1 SGHVT and CDR2 SQSDAQ. The ends lost 4 bases at V and 7 bases at J; junction bases unmatched: 14. CDR3 coding DNA: TGTGCCAGCAGCTCCCTGGGGAGGGGACAGGGAGAACAGCCCCAGCATTTT. It yields the protein CASSSLGRGQGEQPQHF.

This clone occurred many times. The chain recombines TRBV4-2 with TRBJ2-2, with D perhaps matching TRBD1 (6 bases). Trimming removed 0 bases from V and 7 bases from J, with 12 bases in between. There are 15 residues in the CDR3. From germline, CDR1 is LGHNA and CDR2 YNFKEQ. For the CDR3, the DNA is TGTGCCAGCAGCCAAGAGGCACAGGGCGGCGGGGAGCTGTTTTTT. Amino acids: CASSQEAQGGGELFF.

This clone was recorded at least ten times. V is TRBV7-3 and J is TRBJ2-7, with D perhaps TRBD1 or TRBD2 (5 bases each). The CDR3 totals 13 residues. Germline V gives CDR1 SGHTA, CDR2 FQGTGA. V was shortened by 5 bases and J by 4 bases, with 12 bases between the two germline ends. Here the CDR3 reads CASSLGPDYEQYF. Written as DNA, the CDR3 is TGTGCCAGCAGCCTGGGACCTGATTACGAGCAGTACTTC. The variable domain in full, completed from reference TRBV7-3 and TRBJ2-7, reads GAGVSQTPSNKVTEKGKYVELRCDPISGHTALYWYRQSLGQGPEFLIYFQGTGAADDSGLPNDRFFAVRPEGSVSTLKIQRTERGDSAVYLCASSLGPDYEQYFGPGTRLTVT.

Of note for this clone: A much larger clone differs by one base, so this may be a read error. This sample also contains other DNA sequences that code for the same CDR3. This chain links TRBV13 with TRBJ2-7; the D gene is possibly TRBD2 (5 bases). CDR1 is PRHDT and CDR2 is FYEKMQ in the germline V gene (reference sequence). The V end was cut by 5 bases, the J end by 3 bases, with 11 bases between. The CDR3 covers 13 residues. The CDR3 sequence: CASSPTGGYEQYF. The DNA for the CDR3 is TGTGCCAGCAGCCCAACCGGAGGCTACGAGCAGTACTTC.

This clone was seen a few times. With a much larger clone just one base away, this may be a read error. The genes are TRBV4-2 and TRBJ2-7; D possibly uses TRBD1 or TRBD2 (6 bases each). The CDR3 has 15 amino acids. Trimming removed 5 bases from V and 6 bases from J, with 20 bases in between. The germline V gene has CDR1 LGHNA and CDR2 YNFKEQ. Here the CDR3 reads CASSSDRGGLSEQYF. The CDR3, as DNA: TGTGCCAGCAGCTCCGATAGAGGGGGGTTATCCGAGCAGTACTTC.

This clone was observed many times. The chain employs TRBV18 and TRBJ1-2; unclear D gene. The CDR3 length is 13 residues. The ends were cut back, 4 bases at V and 4 bases at J, with 10 bases in the middle. CDR1 is KGHSH, CDR2 LQKENI, per germline. The CDR3 coding sequence is TGTGCCAGCTCACTAACAGCGACCTATGGCTACACCTTC. It is translated as CASSLTATYGYTF.

This clone has at least ten counts. The CDR3 coding sequence is TGTGCCGGCGAAGACCGAAACTATGGCTACACCTTC. This sequence encodes CAGEDRNYGYTF. V and J are TRBV6-1 and TRBJ1-2, with D unclear. This CDR3 contains 12 residues. Trimming removed 11 bases from V and 2 bases from J, with 12 bases in between. Germline lookup yields CDR1 MNHNS and CDR2 SASEGT.

This clone has a count of ten or more. The J gene is TRBJ2-3, the V gene TRBV20-1; the D is unclear. Germline CDR1 and CDR2: DFQATT and SNEGSKA (reference sequence). V lost 1 base and J 3 bases, leaving 5 bases between the germline ends. The CDR3 extends over 12 amino acids. CDR3 sequence reads: CSARVRTDTQYF. In DNA, the CDR3 is TGCAGTGCTAGAGTAAGGACAGATACGCAGTATTTT.